What follows describes a single T cell receptor beta chain. As yet, its antigen is unknown. CDR3 length equals 15 residues. CDR1 and CDR2 from the germline V gene are SGHTA and FQGNSA. Trimming at V came to 5 bases and at J to 5 bases, leaving 6 bases not matched to a gene. The sample originates from a study of T cell responses to AZD1222 COVID-19 vaccine. Overall study results and limits: Repertoires in all cases were sampled only once the peak T cell response had passed. Donors, mostly white British, included more females; clonal diversity was possibly underestimated. Recipients of AZD1222 seropositive at baseline numbered only 6 or 7.

Assay: immunoSEQ multiplex PCR; the TCRdb copy retains only in-frame clones and omits some. This table has 70,000 to 85,000 clones, 82% appearing once. The chain carries TRBV7-2 and TRBJ1-6; TRBD1 aligns across 7 bases. The sequence was collected from an adult in good health. The sequenced sample was peripheral blood, obtained on day 0 of AZD1222 vaccination. Written as DNA, the CDR3 is TGTGCCAGCAGCACGGAGACAGGGAATAATTCACCCCTCCACTTT. This translates into CASSTETGNNSPLHF.